The 9 T cell receptor beta chains listed next were all sequenced from one sample in a study of blood T cell repertoires in COVID-19. Profiling relied on immunoSEQ multiplex PCR, and the TCRdb table lists in-frame clones only, not all of them. The data show 70,000 to 100,000 clones, approximately 86% seen once. The sample taken for sequencing was peripheral blood. The origin of the receptors is an elderly man with active or convalescent COVID-19.

The chain joins TRBV5-1 to TRBJ2-1, with 8 nucleotides matching TRBD2. Germline values: CDR1 SGHRS, CDR2 YFSETQ. Losses at the gene ends were 0 bases for V and 4 bases for J; bases not matched to a gene: 3. The CDR3 has 15 residues. The CDR3 nucleotides read TGCGCCAGCAGCTTGGTCGGGAGGGAATACAATGAGCAGTTCTTC. This codes for CASSLVGREYNEQFF. The full variable domain, with the rest looked up from reference TRBV5-1 and TRBJ2-1, is KAGVTQTPRYLIKTRGQQVTLSCSPISGHRSVSWYQQTPGQGLQFLFEYFSETQRNKGNFPGRFSGRQFSNSRSEMNVSTLELGDSALYLCASSLVGREYNEQFFGPGTRLTVL.

V and J are TRBV10-3 and TRBJ2-7, with a weak D call TRBD1 (6 bases). This CDR3 comprises 13 residues. V gave up 11 bases and J gave up 2 bases, with 16 bases separating them. Germline CDR1 ENHRY, CDR2 SYGVKD. This CDR3 reads CAAQGWDTYEQYF. The CDR3 nucleotides read TGTGCCGCCCAGGGGTGGGACACCTACGAGCAGTACTTC.

This clone was found once. The chain recombines TRBV15 with TRBJ1-1; D might be TRBD1 (5 bases). There are 14 residues in the CDR3. The germline gives CDR1 LNHNV, CDR2 YYDKDF (reference sequence). V dropped 3 bases and J dropped 2 bases, with 10 bases sitting between them. The DNA of the CDR3 is TGTGCCACCAGCAGGGGGGGAGACAACACTGAAGCTTTCTTT. Translating gives CATSRGGDNTEAFF.

CDR3 coding DNA: TGTGCCAGTAGTACCCAATTGCGACTAGCTAAAGTGGAGCTGTTTTTT. Encoded protein: CASSTQLRLAKVELFF. This chain joins TRBV19 and TRBJ2-2, with 7 nucleotides matching TRBD2. Unmatched junction bases numbered 15, after V lost 4 bases and J lost 10 bases. CDR3 length: 16 residues. Germline V CDR1 and CDR2: LNHDA, SQIVND (reference sequence).

This CDR3 reads CASSVGLAGEEQYF. In nucleotides, the CDR3 is TGTGCCAGCAGTGTCGGACTAGCGGGAGAAGAGCAGTACTTC. The chain combines TRBV2 with TRBJ2-7; 13 nucleotides align to TRBD2. V lost 4 bases and J lost 7; bases outside the gene matches: 4. The germline gives CDR1 SNHLY, CDR2 FYNNEI. The CDR3 runs to 14 residues.

The chain is built from TRBV9 and TRBJ2-1; 11 bases match TRBD2. The CDR3 sequence is 15 residues long. Trimming removed 3 bases from V and 4 bases from J; junction bases left unmatched: 3. Germline V gene lookup returns CDR1 SGDLS and CDR2 YYNGEE. The CDR3 sequence: CASSETSGDYNEQFF. The CDR3 bases are TGTGCCAGCAGCGAGACTAGCGGGGATTACAATGAGCAGTTCTTC.

The chain is built from TRBV2 and TRBJ1-1; possible D gene TRBD1, 5 bases. V lost 5 bases and J lost 0, with 10 bases in between. The CDR3 contains 14 residues. CDR1 SNHLY and CDR2 FYNNEI come from the germline V gene. The CDR3, as DNA: TGTGCCAGCAGTTACAGGCCCATGAACACTGAAGCTTTCTTT. Translating gives CASSYRPMNTEAFF. Full variable domain (rest looked up from reference TRBV2 and TRBJ1-1): EPEVTQTPSHQVTQMGQEVILRCVPISNHLYFYWYRQILGQKVEFLVSFYNNEISEKSEIFDDQFSVERPDGSNFTLKIRSTKLEDSAMYFCASSYRPMNTEAFFGQGTRLTVV.

In this sample, this clone turned up a few times. The chain links TRBV3-1 (or the pseudogene TRBV3-2) to TRBJ2-6, with D uncertain. V was clipped by 6 bases and J by 2 bases, with 5 bases between them. Looked up from germline, CDR1 is LGHDT and CDR2 is YNNKEL (reference sequence). The CDR3 extends over 13 amino acids. The CDR3 sequence is CASSVTGANVLTF. The CDR3 coding sequence is TGTGCCAGCAGTGTCACTGGGGCCAACGTCCTGACTTTC.

This clone was picked up one time. The chain employs TRBV19 and TRBJ2-1; 11 positions match TRBD2. V lost 7 bases, J lost 8 bases, and 22 bases stayed unmatched. The CDR3 extends over 19 amino acids. Per germline, CDR1 LNHDA and CDR2 SQIVND (reference sequence). The DNA of the CDR3 is TGTGCCAGTAAAGGAACGGGACGGGGAGCTCTAGCGGGAGGCTATGAGCAGTTCTTC. Its translation is CASKGTGRGALAGGYEQFF.